Each of the 16 T cell receptor beta chains below was sequenced from the same sample in a study of control samples from healthy donors and cancer patients. Clones were read by immunoSEQ multiplex PCR, and TCRdb kept only the in-frame ones, dropping some. The sample has approximately 160,000 clones, 92% seen once. The specimen sequenced was blood. Receptors originate from a woman between 25 and 40 years old in good health.

The rearrangement uses TRBV7-2 and TRBJ1-6; 10 positions agree with TRBD1. The CDR3 covers 18 residues. Looked up from germline, CDR1 is SGHTA and CDR2 is FQGNSA. V shed 5 bases and J 5 bases; nucleotides not matched to a gene: 12. The CDR3 spells CASSGRGGQGTNNSPLHF. CDR3 sequence (DNA): TGTGCCAGCAGCGGTAGGGGGGGACAGGGGACGAATAATTCACCCCTCCACTTT.

This chain's CDR3 is CASSPQRRDEQYF. In nucleotides, the CDR3 is TGTGCCAGCAGCCCTCAAAGGCGGGACGAGCAGTACTTC. This chain connects TRBV4-2 to TRBJ2-7, with TRBD2 as a possible D gene (5 bases). This CDR3 has 13 amino acids. Germline-derived CDR1 and CDR2 are LGHNA and YNFKEQ. V was trimmed by 4 bases and J by 5 bases, leaving 12 bases between them.

With regard to this clone: The sample carries other DNA sequences with the same CDR3. The chain carries TRBV5-1 and TRBJ2-3; no definite D call. V lost 0 bases and J lost 3, with 5 bases in between. The CDR3 loop spans 13 amino acids. Germline V CDR1 and CDR2: SGHRS, YFSETQ. CDR3 DNA sequence: TGCGCCAGCAGCTTGGCCCCAACAGATACGCAGTATTTT. Amino acid sequence: CASSLAPTDTQYF.

CDR3 in amino acids: CASEQGPNQPQHF. The CDR3 DNA sequence: TGTGCCAGCGAACAGGGCCCCAATCAGCCCCAGCATTTT. The rearrangement joins TRBV2 to TRBJ1-5; possibly TRBD1 for D (6 bases). This CDR3 is 13 amino acids long. Germline CDR1 reads SNHLY; CDR2 reads FYNNEI. V lost 8 bases to trimming and J lost 3 bases, with 11 bases between them.

The chain combines TRBV27 with TRBJ2-1; the D is unclear. V was cut by 2 bases and J by 7 bases, with 18 bases left in between. Germline assignment: CDR1 MNHEY and CDR2 SMNVEV (reference sequence). This CDR3 is built from 16 residues. CDR3 amino acids: CASSLIPNTGVNEQFF. CDR3 bases: TGTGCCAGCAGTTTAATACCCAATACTGGGGTTAATGAGCAGTTCTTC.

The V and J genes are TRBV14 and TRBJ1-4; D remains ambiguous. The CDR3 sequence is 14 residues long. Germline CDR1 SGHDN, CDR2 FVKESK. Deletions cut 2 bases from V and 8 bases from J, with 12 bases between. CDR3 in DNA: TGTGCCAGCAGCCAAATCGGCGGGGAGGAAAAACTGTTTTTT. It codes for CASSQIGGEEKLFF.

A few counts support this clone. The chain joins TRBV6-5 to TRBJ1-1; 8 bases align to TRBD1. The CDR3 covers 14 residues. Germline CDR1 is MNHEY and CDR2 is SVGAGI. J was trimmed by 4 bases and V by 6 bases; bases with no gene match: 7. The CDR3: CASRNGQGSTEAFF. The CDR3 coding sequence is TGTGCCAGCAGAAACGGACAGGGAAGCACTGAAGCTTTCTTT.

The chain joins TRBV4-1 to TRBJ1-5, with TRBD1 identical over 8 bases. Germline CDR1 is MGHRA and CDR2 is YSYEKL. V was pared by 4 bases and J by 7 bases, with 9 bases of the junction left unmatched. The CDR3 covers 15 residues. CDR3 sequence reads: CASSPGQGAWQPQHF. CDR3 sequence (DNA): TGCGCCAGCAGCCCAGGACAGGGCGCTTGGCAGCCCCAGCATTTT.

The rearrangement links TRBV9 to TRBJ1-6; no clear D. The CDR3 contains 16 residues. Looked up from germline, CDR1 is SGDLS and CDR2 is YYNGEE. Trimming pared 0 bases from V and 6 bases from J, leaving 13 bases between. CDR3 loop: CASSVAEEQINSPLHF. The CDR3 bases are TGTGCCAGCAGCGTAGCGGAGGAGCAAATTAATTCACCCCTCCACTTT.

The chain carries TRBV5-1 and TRBJ1-3; D is unclear. The germline CDR1 and CDR2 sequences are SGHRS and YFSETQ. The CDR3 covers 14 residues. Trimming took off 5 bases at V and 0 bases at J, with 9 bases between the two ends. CDR3 protein: CASSSGSSGNTIYF. The CDR3 region has the DNA TGCGCCAGCAGTTCCGGGAGCTCTGGAAACACCATATATTTT.

The rearrangement joins TRBV5-1 to TRBJ2-5; TRBD1 matches at 8 bases. The germline CDR1 and CDR2 sequences are SGHRS and YFSETQ. The junction had 2 bases not matched to a gene; V was cut back by 0 bases and J by 4 bases. The CDR3 contains 14 residues. Here the CDR3 DNA reads TGCGCCAGCAGCTTGGCCGGACAGGGAGAGACCCAGTACTTC. It encodes CASSLAGQGETQYF.

J is TRBJ1-6 and V is TRBV4-1; TRBD1 matches at 9 bases. Per germline, CDR1 MGHRA and CDR2 YSYEKL. The CDR3 has 20 amino acids. The ends lost 1 base at V and 4 bases at J; junction bases unmatched: 14. DNA of the CDR3: TGCGCCAGCAGCCAAGTTGCTGGGGGGGACAGGGCGCCATATAATTCACCCCTCCACTTT. Its protein product is CASSQVAGGDRAPYNSPLHF.

V usage is TRBV28 and J usage is TRBJ2-2; 10 bases agree with TRBD2. The CDR3 runs to 16 residues. Germline CDR1 and CDR2: MDHEN and SYDVKM. V lost 2 bases and J lost 3; bases outside the gene matches: 3. CDR3 sequence (DNA): TGTGCCAGCAGTTTAGGGACTAGCGCGTACACCGGGGAGCTGTTTTTT. Its translation: CASSLGTSAYTGELFF.

The chain carries TRBV5-5 and TRBJ1-1; the D gene is possibly TRBD1 (5 bases). CDR3 length equals 15 residues. V was cut by 1 base and J by 1 base, with 11 bases left in between. Germline assignment: CDR1 SGHKS and CDR2 YYEKEE (reference sequence). CDR3 in amino acids: CASSLFWGGNTEAFF. CDR3 in DNA: TGTGCCAGCAGCTTGTTCTGGGGCGGGAACACTGAAGCTTTCTTT.

The chain combines TRBV6-4 with TRBJ1-6; D possibly corresponds to TRBD1 (5 bases). V was trimmed by 6 bases and J by 5 bases, leaving 11 bases between them. This CDR3 is 14 amino acids long. The germline V gene has CDR1 MRHNA and CDR2 SNTAGT. The DNA for the CDR3 is TGTGCCAGCAGCGCTGACAGTAATAATTCACCCCTCCACTTT. Encoded protein: CASSADSNNSPLHF.

The chain couples TRBV20-1 to TRBJ1-5; D unclear. V gave up 3 bases and J gave up 7 bases, with 10 bases separating them. In germline, CDR1 is DFQATT, CDR2 SNEGSKA (reference sequence). The CDR3 is 12 residues long. The CDR3 bases are TGCAGTGCTAGTAAAGATGTCCAGCCCCAGCATTTT. Translation gives CSASKDVQPQHF.